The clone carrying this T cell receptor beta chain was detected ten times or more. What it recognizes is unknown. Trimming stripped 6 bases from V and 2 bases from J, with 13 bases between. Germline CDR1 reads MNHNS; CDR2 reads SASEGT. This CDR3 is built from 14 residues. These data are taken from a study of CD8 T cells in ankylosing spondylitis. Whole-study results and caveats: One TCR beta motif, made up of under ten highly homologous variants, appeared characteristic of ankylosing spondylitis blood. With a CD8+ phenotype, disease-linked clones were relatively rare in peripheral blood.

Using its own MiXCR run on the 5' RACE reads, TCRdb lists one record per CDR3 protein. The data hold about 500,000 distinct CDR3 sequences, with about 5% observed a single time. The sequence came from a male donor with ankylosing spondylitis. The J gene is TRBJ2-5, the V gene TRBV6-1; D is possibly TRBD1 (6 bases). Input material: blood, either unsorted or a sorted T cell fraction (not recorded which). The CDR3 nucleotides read TGTGCCAGCAGACCCGGTAGGGGGCAAGAGACCCAGTACTTC. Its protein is CASRPGRGQETQYF.